The 29 T cell receptor beta chains below all came from one sample that was sequenced in a study of patients and donors after allogeneic stem cell transplantation. TCRdb reprocessed the RT-PCR reads via MiXCR and lists one record per CDR3 protein. The sample lists around 31,000 distinct CDR3 sequences, 6.5% to 7% occurring once. The specimen sequenced was blood, either unsorted or a sorted T cell fraction (not recorded which). The receptors shown here come from a human donor who was either an allogeneic HSCT recipient or a stem cell or donor lymphocyte infusion donor (not recorded which). It is not recorded whose cells these are; they may come from a transplant donor.

This clonotype appeared many times. As DNA, the CDR3 is TGTGCCAGCACCAGCCATTCTTTAGCCAAAAACATTCAGTACTTC. It specifies CASTSHSLAKNIQYF. The chain carries TRBV28 and TRBJ2-4; D gene uncertain. Trimming cost V 7 bases and J 0 bases, with 13 bases left between them. This CDR3 contains 15 residues. Germline CDR1 is MDHEN and CDR2 is SYDVKM.

The gene calls are TRBV11-2 and TRBJ2-7; no clear D gene. This CDR3 contains 14 residues. Germline CDR1 and CDR2: SGHAT and FQNNGV. V lost 1 base to trimming and J lost 0 bases, with 7 bases between them. CDR3 loop: CASSLGPGSYEQYF. The CDR3 DNA follows: TGTGCCAGCAGCTTAGGGCCAGGCTCCTACGAGCAGTACTTC.

This clonotype showed up many times. The J gene is TRBJ2-1, the V gene TRBV19; 8 bases map to TRBD2. Looked up from germline, CDR1 is LNHDA and CDR2 is SQIVND (reference sequence). The CDR3 has 15 residues. V shed 3 bases and J 6 bases; nucleotides not matched to a gene: 7. CDR3 protein: CASSMSLAGGNEQFF. CDR3 in DNA: TGTGCCAGTAGTATGAGCCTAGCGGGTGGCAATGAGCAGTTCTTC.

This clonotype was detected many times. The chain couples TRBV12-3 or TRBV12-4 to TRBJ2-7, with 11 positions matching TRBD2. This CDR3 contains 15 residues. Trimming took 6 bases from V and 3 from J; bases not matched to a gene: 7. CDR3 loop: CASRLGTSGVYEQYF. The CDR3 DNA sequence: TGTGCCAGCAGGCTCGGGACTAGCGGAGTCTACGAGCAGTACTTC.

The gene calls are TRBV19 and TRBJ2-6; TRBD1 aligns across 8 bases. V was clipped by 3 bases and J by 2 bases; unmatched bases: 9. This CDR3 comprises 18 residues. Germline lookup yields CDR1 LNHDA and CDR2 SQIVND (reference sequence). The CDR3 protein is CASSISQGAQAGANVLTF. The CDR3 region has the DNA TGTGCCAGTAGTATCTCGCAGGGGGCGCAAGCTGGGGCCAACGTCCTGACTTTC.

In its sample, this clonotype was seen many times. The rearrangement links TRBV6-2 or TRBV6-3 to TRBJ1-5; D is undetermined. The V and J ends lost 1 base and 3 bases respectively, with 10 bases between them. CDR1 and CDR2 from the germline V gene are MNHEY and SVGEGT. CDR3 length: 15 residues. In nucleotides, the CDR3 is TGTGCCAGCAGTTACTTAGACGCAGTCAATCAGCCCCAGCATTTT. The encoded protein is CASSYLDAVNQPQHF.

This clonotype is judged medium-sized (0.01 to 0.1%). The V gene is TRBV12-3 or TRBV12-4, the J gene TRBJ1-1; 7 positions agree with TRBD1. The CDR3 extends over 15 amino acids. V lost 7 bases, J lost 2 bases, and 10 bases stayed unmatched. Here the CDR3 reads CASNPGGGGNTEAFF. CDR3 DNA: TGTGCCAGCAACCCAGGGGGGGGCGGCAACACTGAAGCTTTCTTT.

In this sample, this clonotype turned up many times. CDR3 loop: CASSLLGQPQHF. For the CDR3, the DNA is TGTGCCAGCAGCTTGTTGGGTCAGCCCCAGCATTTT. This rearrangement joins TRBV5-6 to TRBJ1-5, with D uncertain. The germline CDR1 and CDR2 sequences are SGHDT and YYEEEE. Trimming left V 1 base short and J 6 bases short, with 5 bases between. This CDR3 has 12 amino acids.

A single count supports this clonotype. A read error may explain this, as a much larger clone is one base away. Likely a read error: the CDR3 ends without its conserved phenylalanine or tryptophan. The chain is built from TRBV5-5 and TRBJ2-3, with TRBD1 matching 7 bases. This CDR3 contains 14 residues. In germline, CDR1 is SGHKS, CDR2 YYEKEE (reference sequence). Trimming at V came to 9 bases and at J to 1 base, leaving 8 bases not matched to a gene. As DNA, the CDR3 is TGTGCCACGAGACAGGGCCAGGGCACAGATACGCAGTATTTG. It specifies CATRQGQGTDTQYL.

This clonotype came up a few times. The V and J genes are TRBV2 and TRBJ2-7; 8 positions match TRBD2. This CDR3 spans 16 amino acids. V shed 6 bases and J 3 bases; nucleotides not matched to a gene: 13. Germline loops: CDR1 SNHLY, CDR2 FYNNEI. In DNA, the CDR3 is TGTGCCAGCAGCCCCGACCAGGGGACTAGAGGCTACGAGCAGTACTTC. Encoded protein: CASSPDQGTRGYEQYF.

This clonotype was detected a few times. This chain links TRBV28 with TRBJ2-7; D possibly matches TRBD1 or TRBD2 (5 bases each). V was trimmed by 2 bases and J by 0 bases, leaving 11 bases between them. CDR3 length: 15 amino acids. CDR1 is MDHEN and CDR2 is SYDVKM in the germline V gene. The CDR3 spells CASSLAGTFSYEQYF. CDR3 nucleotides: TGTGCCAGCAGTTTAGCCGGGACGTTCTCCTACGAGCAGTACTTC.

By sample fraction, this clonotype is medium-sized. The genes are TRBV9 and TRBJ2-1; TRBD1 agrees at 9 bases. Trimming removed 0 bases from V and 10 bases from J; junction bases left unmatched: 11. The CDR3 is 16 amino acids. Germline CDR1 SGDLS, CDR2 YYNGEE. CDR3 nucleotide sequence: TGTGCCAGCAGCGTAGCCACCGGGACAGGGCAGTTGGAGCAGTTCTTC. Translation: CASSVATGTGQLEQFF.

CDR3 DNA sequence: TGTGCCAGGTTCCCCAGGACAGGGTACTACGAGCAGTACTTC. Translating gives CARFPRTGYYEQYF. The chain employs TRBV12-3 or TRBV12-4 and TRBJ2-7; 8 bases are a match to TRBD1. V shed 9 bases and J 3 bases; nucleotides not matched to a gene: 10. This CDR3 region has 14 residues.

V and J are TRBV7-3 and TRBJ2-1; TRBD2 matches at 7 bases. V shed 0 bases, J shed 2 bases, and the junction held 4 bases outside the gene matches. The CDR3 has 16 amino acids. Germline CDR1 is SGHTA and CDR2 is FQGTGA. In nucleotides, the CDR3 is TGTGCCAGCAGCTTAACCGGGCTAGCGGCCTACAATGAGCAGTTCTTC. This translates into CASSLTGLAAYNEQFF.

This clonotype was counted at least ten times. CDR3 nucleotides: TGTGCCAGCAGCCAAGTGTGGGACAGGGAGCGTCCTAACTATGGCTACACCTTC. It translates to CASSQVWDRERPNYGYTF. The V call is TRBV14, the J call TRBJ1-2, with 9 positions matching TRBD1. V shed 1 base and J 0 bases; nucleotides not matched to a gene: 9. The CDR3 consists of 18 residues. Germline V lookup: CDR1 SGHDN, CDR2 FVKESK.

In its sample, this clonotype was seen a few times. The chain combines TRBV20-1 with TRBJ2-7; 7 nucleotides align to TRBD2. V trimming: 1 base; J trimming: 5 bases; junction bases outside the gene matches: 2. Germline assignment: CDR1 DFQATT and CDR2 SNEGSKA (reference sequence). The CDR3 contains 12 residues. CDR3 protein: CSARGTSHEQYF. The CDR3 DNA reads TGCAGTGCTAGAGGGACTAGTCACGAGCAGTACTTC.

This clonotype occurred many times. The V gene is TRBV7-9, the J gene TRBJ2-5, with no clear D. The CDR3 covers 14 residues. V lost 0 bases and J lost 5, with 10 bases in between. Germline CDR1 SEHNR, CDR2 FQNEAQ (reference sequence). CDR3 in amino acids: CASSLAQNWETQYF. The CDR3, as DNA: TGTGCCAGCAGCTTAGCTCAGAATTGGGAGACCCAGTACTTC.

The chain uses TRBV20-1 and TRBJ2-2; TRBD2 is a possible D gene (5 bases). Germline CDR1 DFQATT, CDR2 SNEGSKA (reference sequence). V lost 0 bases to trimming and J lost 7 bases, with 12 bases between them. This CDR3 is built from 14 residues. CDR3 nucleotide sequence: TGCAGTGCTAGAGATGGCCGGGCGGGCGGGGAGCTGTTTTTT. Encoded protein: CSARDGRAGGELFF.

This clonotype was observed a handful of times. The gene calls are TRBV6-5 and TRBJ2-5; TRBD2 is a possible D gene (5 bases). The CDR3 loop spans 13 amino acids. With 8 bases removed from V and 5 bases from J, the gap between germline ends came to 15 bases. CDR1 and CDR2 (germline): MNHEY, SVGAGI. CDR3 DNA: TGTGCCAGCTCCTGGCGGAGGAGTGAGACCCAGTACTTC. Translation gives CASSWRRSETQYF.

The chain uses TRBV28 and TRBJ1-2; unclear D gene. Germline CDR1 and CDR2: MDHEN and SYDVKM. The CDR3 runs to 8 residues. In DNA form, the CDR3 reads TGTGATAACTATGGCTACACCTTC. This sequence encodes CDNYGYTF.

This clonotype is categorized as medium-sized. CDR3 amino acids: CASSRDRGGTEAFF. The CDR3 bases are TGCGCCAGCAGCCGAGACAGGGGGGGGACTGAAGCTTTCTTT. The rearrangement uses TRBV4-1 and TRBJ1-1, with 9 bases fitting TRBD1. With 4 bases clipped from V and 5 bases from J, the junction kept 5 bases outside the gene matches. In germline, CDR1 is MGHRA, CDR2 YSYEKL. This CDR3 has 14 residues.

This clonotype was found many times. This chain joins TRBV5-5 and TRBJ2-2; TRBD2 is a possible D gene (5 bases). Germline V gene data show CDR1 as SGHKS and CDR2 as YYEKEE (reference sequence). With 1 base removed from V and 8 bases from J, the gap between germline ends came to 15 bases. CDR3 length: 15 amino acids. The CDR3 nucleotides read TGTGCCAGCAGCTTGTTTCTTCGGGAATCGGGGGAGCTGTTTTTT. Encoded protein: CASSLFLRESGELFF.

V usage is TRBV6-6 and J usage is TRBJ2-4, with D perhaps TRBD2 (5 bases). Trimming stripped 7 bases from V and 6 bases from J, with 10 bases between. The CDR3 sequence is 12 residues long. The V gene's germline CDR1 is MNHNY and CDR2 SVGAGI (reference sequence). As DNA, the CDR3 is TGTGCCAGCAACCCCGGGATAAACATTCAGTACTTC. The encoded protein is CASNPGINIQYF.

The sample holds many counts of this clonotype. The chain is built from TRBV12-3 or TRBV12-4 and TRBJ2-1; D is unresolved. Trimming cost V 3 bases and J 3 bases, with 3 bases left between them. The CDR3 totals 12 residues. The CDR3: CASSFGYNEQFF. CDR3 DNA sequence: TGTGCCAGCAGTTTTGGCTACAATGAGCAGTTCTTC.

This clonotype was observed many times. The chain links TRBV14 to TRBJ2-1; the D gene is possibly TRBD2 (6 bases). From germline, CDR1 is SGHDN and CDR2 FVKESK. The ends were cut back, 1 base at V and 9 bases at J, with 13 bases in the middle. The CDR3 totals 14 residues. The CDR3 sequence: CASSQGFQRAEQFF. The CDR3 region has the DNA TGTGCCAGCAGCCAAGGTTTTCAGCGGGCTGAGCAGTTCTTC. Supplemented by reference TRBV14 and TRBJ2-1, the full variable domain reads EAGVTQFPSHSVIEKGQTVTLRCDPISGHDNLYWYRRVMGKEIKFLLHFVKESKQDESGMPNNRFLAERTGGTYSTLKVQPAELEDSGVYFCASSQGFQRAEQFFGPGTRLTVL.

The table lists this clonotype with a few counts. This chain connects TRBV11-3 to TRBJ2-6; D is possibly TRBD1 or TRBD2 (5 bases each). The CDR3 extends over 16 amino acids. V dropped 4 bases and J dropped 2 bases, with 12 bases sitting between them. The V gene's germline CDR1 is SGHNT and CDR2 YENEEA. As DNA, the CDR3 is TGTGCCAGCAGCTCCATAAGGGACCCTGGGGCCAACGTCCTGACTTTC. Its protein product is CASSSIRDPGANVLTF.

On this clonotype: A single base separates this from a much larger clone, so it may be a read error. The chain links TRBV4-2 to TRBJ2-5; TRBD1 might be the D (6 bases). CDR1 is LGHNA, CDR2 YNFKEQ, per germline. This CDR3 region has 15 residues. Written as DNA, the CDR3 is TGTACCAGCAGCCAAGCCCCAGGGGTAGGGGAGACCCAGTACTTC. Its protein is CTSSQAPGVGETQYF.

The J gene is TRBJ2-7, the V gene TRBV19; perhaps TRBD1 as D (6 bases). The CDR3 has 16 residues. V was pared by 5 bases and J by 2 bases, with 19 bases between. CDR1 is LNHDA and CDR2 is SQIVND in the germline V gene (reference sequence). The CDR3 DNA is TGTGCCAGTAGTGATCGACAGGAGAAATCCCCCTACGAGCAGTACTTC. Its translation: CASSDRQEKSPYEQYF.

This clonotype was seen many times. The chain joins TRBV27 to TRBJ2-7; D uncertain. The V end was cut by 3 bases, the J end by 5 bases, with 11 bases between. CDR3 length equals 13 residues. CDR1 MNHEY and CDR2 SMNVEV come from the germline V gene (reference sequence). The CDR3 protein is CASSLPGTHEQYF. DNA of the CDR3: TGTGCCAGCAGTTTGCCAGGAACCCACGAGCAGTACTTC.